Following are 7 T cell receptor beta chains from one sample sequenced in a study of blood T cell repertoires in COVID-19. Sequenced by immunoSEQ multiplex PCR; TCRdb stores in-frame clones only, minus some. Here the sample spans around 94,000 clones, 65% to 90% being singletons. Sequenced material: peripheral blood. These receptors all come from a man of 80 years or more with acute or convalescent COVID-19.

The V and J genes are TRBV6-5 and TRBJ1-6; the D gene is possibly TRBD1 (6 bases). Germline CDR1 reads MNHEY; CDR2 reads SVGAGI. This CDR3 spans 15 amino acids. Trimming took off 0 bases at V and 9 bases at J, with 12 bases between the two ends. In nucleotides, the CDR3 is TGTGCCAGCAGTTACTCGCAGGGAGGGGGTTCACCCCTCCACTTT. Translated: CASSYSQGGGSPLHF.

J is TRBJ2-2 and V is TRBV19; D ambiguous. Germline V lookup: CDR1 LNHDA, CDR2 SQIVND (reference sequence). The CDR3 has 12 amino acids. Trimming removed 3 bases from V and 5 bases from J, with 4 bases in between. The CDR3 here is CASSIGTGELFF. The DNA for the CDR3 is TGTGCCAGTAGTATCGGTACCGGGGAGCTGTTTTTT.

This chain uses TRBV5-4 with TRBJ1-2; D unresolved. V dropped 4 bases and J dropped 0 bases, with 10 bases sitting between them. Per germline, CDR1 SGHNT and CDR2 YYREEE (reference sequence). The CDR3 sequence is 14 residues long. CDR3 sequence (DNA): TGTGCCAGCAGCACGCGGGGAGCTAACTATGGCTACACCTTC. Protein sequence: CASSTRGANYGYTF.

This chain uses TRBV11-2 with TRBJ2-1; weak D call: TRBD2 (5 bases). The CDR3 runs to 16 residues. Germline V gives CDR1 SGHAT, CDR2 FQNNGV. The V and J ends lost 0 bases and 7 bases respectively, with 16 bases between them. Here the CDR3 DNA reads TGTGCCAGCAGCTTAGACCTACTAGGAATCCCGAATGAGCAGTTCTTC. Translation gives CASSLDLLGIPNEQFF.

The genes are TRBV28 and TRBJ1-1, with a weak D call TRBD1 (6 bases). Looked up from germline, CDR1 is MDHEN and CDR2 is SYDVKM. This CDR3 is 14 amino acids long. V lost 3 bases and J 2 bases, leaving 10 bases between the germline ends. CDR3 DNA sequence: TGTGCCAGCAGTTTGGGGGGGCTAAACACTGAAGCTTTCTTT. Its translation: CASSLGGLNTEAFF.

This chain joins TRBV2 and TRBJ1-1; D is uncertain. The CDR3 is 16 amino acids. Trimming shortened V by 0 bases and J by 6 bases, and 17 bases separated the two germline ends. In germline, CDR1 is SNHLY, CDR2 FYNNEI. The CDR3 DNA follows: TGTGCCAGCAGTGAAGCGCTTAGTGAGGGTGGCCCTGAAGCTTTCTTT. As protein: CASSEALSEGGPEAFF.

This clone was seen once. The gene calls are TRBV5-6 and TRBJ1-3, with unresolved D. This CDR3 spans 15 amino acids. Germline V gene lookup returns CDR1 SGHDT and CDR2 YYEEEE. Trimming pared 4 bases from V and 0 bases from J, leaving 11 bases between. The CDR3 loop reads CASSALRNSGNTIYF. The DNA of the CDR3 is TGTGCCAGCAGCGCGTTGAGGAACTCTGGAAACACCATATATTTT.